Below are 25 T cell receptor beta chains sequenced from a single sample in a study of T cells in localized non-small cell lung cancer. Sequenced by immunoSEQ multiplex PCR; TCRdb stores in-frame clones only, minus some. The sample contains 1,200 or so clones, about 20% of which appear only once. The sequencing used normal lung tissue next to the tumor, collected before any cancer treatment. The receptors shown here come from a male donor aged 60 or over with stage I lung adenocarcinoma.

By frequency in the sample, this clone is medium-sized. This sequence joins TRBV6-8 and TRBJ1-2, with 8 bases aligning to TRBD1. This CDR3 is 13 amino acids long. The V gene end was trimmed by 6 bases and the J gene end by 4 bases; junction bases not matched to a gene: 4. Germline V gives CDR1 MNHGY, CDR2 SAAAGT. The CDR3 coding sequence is TGTGCCAGCAGCCAGACAGGGGCCTATGGCTACACCTTC. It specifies CASSQTGAYGYTF.

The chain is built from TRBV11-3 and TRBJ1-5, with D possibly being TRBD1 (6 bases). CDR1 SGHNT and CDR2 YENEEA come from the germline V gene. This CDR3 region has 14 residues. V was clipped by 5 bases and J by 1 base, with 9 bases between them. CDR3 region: CASSQTGSNQPQHF. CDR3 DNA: TGTGCCAGCAGCCAGACAGGAAGCAATCAGCCCCAGCATTTT.

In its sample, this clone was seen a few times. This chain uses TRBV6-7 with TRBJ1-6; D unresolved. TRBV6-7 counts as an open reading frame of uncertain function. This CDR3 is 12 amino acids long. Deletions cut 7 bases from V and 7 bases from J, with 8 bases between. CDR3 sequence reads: CASTQGNSPLHF. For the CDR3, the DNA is TGTGCCAGCACCCAAGGAAATTCACCCCTCCACTTT.

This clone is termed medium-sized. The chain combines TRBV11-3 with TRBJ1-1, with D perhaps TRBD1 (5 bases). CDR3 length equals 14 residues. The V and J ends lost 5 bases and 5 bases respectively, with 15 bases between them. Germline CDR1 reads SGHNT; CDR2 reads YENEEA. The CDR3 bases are TGTGCCAGCAGCACCTCCCCCCGGGGGACTGAAGCTTTCTTT. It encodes CASSTSPRGTEAFF.

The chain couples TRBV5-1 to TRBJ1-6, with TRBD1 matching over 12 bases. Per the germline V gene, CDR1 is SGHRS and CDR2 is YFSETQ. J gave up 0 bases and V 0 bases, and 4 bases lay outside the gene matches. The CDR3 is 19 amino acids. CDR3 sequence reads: CASSLAGTGGRSYNSPLHF. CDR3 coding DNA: TGCGCCAGCAGCTTGGCCGGGACAGGGGGCCGCTCCTATAATTCACCCCTCCACTTT.

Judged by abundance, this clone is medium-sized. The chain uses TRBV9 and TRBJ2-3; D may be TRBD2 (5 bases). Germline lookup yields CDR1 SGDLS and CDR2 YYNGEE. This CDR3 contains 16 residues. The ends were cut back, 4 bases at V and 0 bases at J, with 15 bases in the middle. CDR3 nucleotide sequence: TGTGCCAGCAGCTCCTTCGGGGTCACTAGCACAGATACGCAGTATTTT. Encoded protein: CASSSFGVTSTDTQYF.

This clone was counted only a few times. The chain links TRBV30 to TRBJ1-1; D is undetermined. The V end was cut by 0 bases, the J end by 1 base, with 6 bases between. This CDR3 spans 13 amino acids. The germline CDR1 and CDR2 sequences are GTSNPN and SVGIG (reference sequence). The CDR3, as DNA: TGTGCCTGGAGTGTACACGGGAACACTGAAGCTTTCTTT. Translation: CAWSVHGNTEAFF.

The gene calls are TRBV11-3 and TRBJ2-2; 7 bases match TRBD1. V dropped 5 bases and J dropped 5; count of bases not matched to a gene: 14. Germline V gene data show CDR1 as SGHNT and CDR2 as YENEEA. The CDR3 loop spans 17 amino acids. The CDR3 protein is CASSKFGQEGRTGELFF. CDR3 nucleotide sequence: TGTGCCAGCAGCAAATTCGGACAGGAAGGGCGTACCGGGGAGCTGTTTTTT.

The CDR3 loop is CATLDVSPGPQHF. The CDR3 nucleotides are TGTGCCACCCTGGACGTATCGCCTGGGCCCCAGCATTTT. This chain links TRBV10-3 with TRBJ1-5; D is unclear. The CDR3 has 13 amino acids. V gave up 10 bases and J gave up 9 bases, with 19 bases separating them. CDR1 is ENHRY and CDR2 is SYGVKD in the germline V gene.

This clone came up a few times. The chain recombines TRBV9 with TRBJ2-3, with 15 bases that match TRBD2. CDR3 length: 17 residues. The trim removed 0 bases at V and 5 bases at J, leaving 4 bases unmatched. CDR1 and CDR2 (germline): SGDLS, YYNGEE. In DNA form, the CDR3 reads TGTGCCAGCAGCGTAGGGACTAGCGGGGGGGCCCAAGATACGCAGTATTTT. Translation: CASSVGTSGGAQDTQYF. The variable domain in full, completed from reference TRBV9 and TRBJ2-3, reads DSGVTQTPKHLITATGQRVTLRCSPRSGDLSVYWYQQSLDQGLQFLIQYYNGEERAKGNILERFSAQQFPDLHSELNLSSLELGDSALYFCASSVGTSGGAQDTQYFGPGTRLTVL.

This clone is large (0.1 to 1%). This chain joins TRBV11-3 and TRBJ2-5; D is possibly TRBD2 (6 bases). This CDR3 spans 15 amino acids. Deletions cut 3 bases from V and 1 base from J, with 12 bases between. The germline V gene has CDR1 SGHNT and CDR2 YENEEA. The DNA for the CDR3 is TGTGCCAGCAGCTTGCGAGGGCGGGGCCAAGAGACCCAGTACTTC. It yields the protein CASSLRGRGQETQYF.

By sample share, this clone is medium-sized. CDR3 region: CASSLPGPSYEQYF. For the CDR3, the DNA is TGTGCCAGCAGCTTGCCGGGGCCTTCCTACGAGCAGTACTTC. V gene TRBV11-3 combines with J gene TRBJ2-7; D may be TRBD1 or TRBD2 (5 bases each). Between the trimmed V and J ends, which lost 3 bases and 1 base, there was a span of 10 bases. The CDR3 is made up of 14 amino acids. Germline lookup yields CDR1 SGHNT and CDR2 YENEEA.

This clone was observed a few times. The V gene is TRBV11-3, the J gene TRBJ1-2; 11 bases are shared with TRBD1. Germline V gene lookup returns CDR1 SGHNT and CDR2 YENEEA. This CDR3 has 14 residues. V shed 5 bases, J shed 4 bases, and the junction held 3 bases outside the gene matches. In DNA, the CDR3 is TGTGCCAGCAGCGAGGACAGGGGGCCCTATGGCTACACCTTC. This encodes CASSEDRGPYGYTF. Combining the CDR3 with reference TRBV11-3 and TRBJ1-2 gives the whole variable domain EAGVVQSPRYKIIEKKQPVAFWCNPISGHNTLYWYLQNLGQGPELLIRYENEEAVDDSQLPKDRFSAERLKGVDSTLKIQPAELGDSAVYLCASSEDRGPYGYTFGSGTRLTVV.

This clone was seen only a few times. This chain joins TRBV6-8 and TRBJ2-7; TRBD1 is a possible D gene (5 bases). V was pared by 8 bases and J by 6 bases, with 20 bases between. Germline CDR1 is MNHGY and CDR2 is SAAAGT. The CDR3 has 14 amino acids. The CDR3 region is CASSPDPSGIEQYF. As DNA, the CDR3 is TGTGCCAGCTCCCCCGACCCTTCAGGGATCGAGCAGTACTTC.

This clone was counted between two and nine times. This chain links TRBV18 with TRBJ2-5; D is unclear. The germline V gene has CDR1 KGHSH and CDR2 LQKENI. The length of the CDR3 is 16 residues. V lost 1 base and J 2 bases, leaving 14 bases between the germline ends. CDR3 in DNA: TGTGCCAGCTCACCACAGGGTGTGGGGAAACAAGAGACCCAGTACTTC. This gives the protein CASSPQGVGKQETQYF.

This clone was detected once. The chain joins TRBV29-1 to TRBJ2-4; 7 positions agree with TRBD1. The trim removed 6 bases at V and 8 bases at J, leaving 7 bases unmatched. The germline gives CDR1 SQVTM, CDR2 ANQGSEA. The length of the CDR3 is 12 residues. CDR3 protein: CSVNRGGDIQYF. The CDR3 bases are TGCAGCGTAAACAGGGGCGGAGACATTCAGTACTTC.

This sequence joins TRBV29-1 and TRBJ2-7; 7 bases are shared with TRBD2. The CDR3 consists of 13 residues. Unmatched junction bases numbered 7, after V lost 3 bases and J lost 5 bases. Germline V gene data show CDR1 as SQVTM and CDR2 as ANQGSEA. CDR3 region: CSVDGGIVDEQYF. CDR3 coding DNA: TGCAGCGTTGACGGGGGGATTGTCGACGAGCAGTACTTC.

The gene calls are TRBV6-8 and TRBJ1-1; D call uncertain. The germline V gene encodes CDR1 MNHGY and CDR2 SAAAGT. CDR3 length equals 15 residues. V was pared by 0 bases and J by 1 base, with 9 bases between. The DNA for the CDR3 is TGTGCCAGCAGTTACTCGAGAAAATCGAACACTGAAGCTTTCTTT. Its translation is CASSYSRKSNTEAFF.

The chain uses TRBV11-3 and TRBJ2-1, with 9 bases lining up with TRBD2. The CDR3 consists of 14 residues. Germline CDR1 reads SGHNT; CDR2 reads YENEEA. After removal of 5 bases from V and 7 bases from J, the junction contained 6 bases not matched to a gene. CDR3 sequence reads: CASSPTGLANEQFF. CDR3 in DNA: TGTGCCAGCAGCCCCACGGGACTAGCAAATGAGCAGTTCTTC.

The CDR3 region has the DNA TGTGCCAGCAGTACGACCGGGGCCACCGGGGAGCTGTTTTTT. It encodes CASSTTGATGELFF. V is TRBV28 and J is TRBJ2-2, with D perhaps given as TRBD1 or TRBD2 (5 bases each). The V gene lost 5 bases and the J gene lost 4 bases, with 11 bases spanning the gap. This CDR3 contains 14 residues. Germline loops: CDR1 MDHEN, CDR2 SYDVKM.

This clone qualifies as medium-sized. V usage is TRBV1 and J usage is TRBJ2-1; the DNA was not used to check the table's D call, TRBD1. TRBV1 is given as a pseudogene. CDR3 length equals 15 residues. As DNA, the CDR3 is TGCGCCAGCAGCCCCGGGACAGGGGTGGGGAATGAGCAGTTCTTC. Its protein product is CASSPGTGVGNEQFF.

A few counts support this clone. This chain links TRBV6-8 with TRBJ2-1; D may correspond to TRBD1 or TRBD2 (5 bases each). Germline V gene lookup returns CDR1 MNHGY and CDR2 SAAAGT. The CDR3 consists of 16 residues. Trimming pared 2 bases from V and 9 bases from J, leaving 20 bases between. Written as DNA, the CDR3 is TGTGCCAGCAGTTACAGTCGGGACGTAGGGGCACCTGAGCAGTTCTTC. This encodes CASSYSRDVGAPEQFF.

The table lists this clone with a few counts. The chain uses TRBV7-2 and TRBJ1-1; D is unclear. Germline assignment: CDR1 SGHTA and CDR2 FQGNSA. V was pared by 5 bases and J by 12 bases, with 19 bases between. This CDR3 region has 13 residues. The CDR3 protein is CASSQIGSLWSFF. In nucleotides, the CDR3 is TGTGCCAGCAGCCAAATCGGTTCTTTGTGGTCTTTCTTT.

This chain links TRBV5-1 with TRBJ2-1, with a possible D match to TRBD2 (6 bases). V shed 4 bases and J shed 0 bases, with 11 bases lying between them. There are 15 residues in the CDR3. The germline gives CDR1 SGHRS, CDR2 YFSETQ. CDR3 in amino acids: CASSPVGGSYNEQFF. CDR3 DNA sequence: TGCGCCAGCAGCCCGGTGGGGGGCTCCTACAATGAGCAGTTCTTC. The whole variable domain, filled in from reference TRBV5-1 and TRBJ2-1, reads KAGVTQTPRYLIKTRGQQVTLSCSPISGHRSVSWYQQTPGQGLQFLFEYFSETQRNKGNFPGRFSGRQFSNSRSEMNVSTLELGDSALYLCASSPVGGSYNEQFFGPGTRLTVL.

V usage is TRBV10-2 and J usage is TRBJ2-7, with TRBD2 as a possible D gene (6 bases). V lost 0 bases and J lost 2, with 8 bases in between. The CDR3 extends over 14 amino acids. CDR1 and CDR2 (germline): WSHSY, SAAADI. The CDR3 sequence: CASSESASAYEQYF. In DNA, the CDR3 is TGCGCCAGCAGTGAGTCGGCTAGCGCCTACGAGCAGTACTTC.